Listed below are T cell receptor beta chains from one sample, sequenced in a study of cytomegalovirus exposure and HLA in healthy donors. The table came from immunoSEQ multiplex PCR; TCRdb's copy has only in-frame clones and leaves some out. The sample shows 150,000 to 200,000 clones, approximately 86% of them seen only once. Sequencing input: PBMCs. These TCRs come from a woman aged 18 to 35 in good health and CMV-seronegative. CDR3s include the opening cysteine and the closing phenylalanine or tryptophan. The D gene is left open where the match is weak. Size tells how often a clone was seen (once, few, many) or the class of an expanded clone, and some rows leave it out.

15	NA	TRBJ1-1	TRBV11-2	NA	CASSSYPRSNTEAFF	TGTGCCAGCAGCTCTTACCCCCGGTCGAACACTGAAGCTTTCTTT
13	TRBD2	TRBJ2-7	TRBV7-3	NA	CASSPQAGGEQYF	TGTGCCAGCAGCCCCCAAGCGGGAGGCGAGCAGTACTTC
15	NA	TRBJ1-3	TRBV2	NA	CASKQGPPSGNTIYF	TGTGCCAGCAAACAGGGACCGCCGTCCGGAAACACCATATATTTT
12	NA	TRBJ1-5	TRBV5-6	NA	CASSLGDQPQHF	TGTGCCAGCAGCTTGGGAGATCAGCCCCAGCATTTT
15	TRBD1	TRBJ1-4	TRBV10-1	NA	CASSDGGTANEKLFF	TGCGCCAGCAGTGATGGGGGGACAGCTAATGAAAAACTGTTTTTT
16	TRBD1	TRBJ2-7	TRBV6-5	NA	CASSYGGTGLSTVQYF	TGTGCCAGCAGTTACGGGGGGACAGGGCTATCTACAGTGCAGTACTTC
15	NA	TRBJ2-1	TRBV5-6	NA	CASSLADTTVNEQFF	TGTGCCAGCAGCTTGGCGGACACGACGGTCAATGAGCAGTTCTTC
16	TRBD1	TRBJ1-1	TRBV5-1	NA	CASSLEAGGLNTEAFF	TGCGCCAGCAGCTTGGAGGCAGGGGGCCTGAACACTGAAGCTTTCTTT
14	TRBD1	TRBJ2-7	TRBV2	NA	CASSMGQLVYEQYF	TGTGCCAGCAGTATGGGACAGCTTGTCTACGAGCAGTACTTC
18	TRBD2	TRBJ2-2	TRBV7-7	NA	CASSLEASGRLNTGELFF	TGTGCTAGCAGCTTAGAAGCTAGCGGGAGGCTGAACACCGGGGAGCTGTTTTTT
16	NA	TRBJ2-7	TRBV5-1	NA	CASSLGGTASSYEQYF	TGCGCCAGCAGCTTGGGGGGGACTGCGAGCTCCTACGAGCAGTACTTC
16	TRBD1	TRBJ2-7	TRBV5-8	NA	CASSLGTGGMSHEQYF	TGTGCCAGCAGCTTGGGTACAGGGGGAATGTCTCACGAGCAGTACTTC
14	NA	TRBJ2-1	TRBV9	NA	CASSVASGNNEQFF	TGTGCCAGCAGCGTAGCTTCAGGTAACAATGAGCAGTTCTTC
13	NA	TRBJ2-7	TRBV2	NA	CASSPRQAYEQYF	TGTGCCAGCAGCCCCCGGCAGGCCTACGAGCAGTACTTC
15	TRBD2	TRBJ2-5	TRBV11-1	NA	CASTRLAGRQETQYF	TGTGCCAGCACTAGACTAGCGGGCCGACAAGAGACCCAGTACTTC
15	TRBD1	TRBJ1-4	TRBV7-8	NA	CASSTTGGIGEKLFF	TGTGCCAGCAGCACAACAGGGGGGATCGGTGAAAAACTGTTTTTT
18	NA	TRBJ1-1	TRBV10-1	NA	CASSDPWTPETMNTEAFF	TGCGCCAGCAGTGATCCGTGGACTCCAGAAACAATGAACACTGAAGCTTTCTTT
14	TRBD1	TRBJ1-2	TRBV11-3	NA	CASSPGTGNYGYTF	TGTGCCAGCAGCCCCGGGACAGGGAACTATGGCTACACCTTC
14	NA	TRBJ2-2	TRBV5-8	NA	CASLRRMITGELFF	TGTGCCTCACTACGGCGGATGATCACCGGGGAGCTGTTTTTT
13	TRBD1	TRBJ1-2	TRBV5-4	NA	CASSLGTGVGYTF	TGTGCCAGCAGCTTGGGGACAGGTGTAGGCTACACCTTC
17	TRBD1	TRBJ1-3	TRBV5-1	NA	CASSLRTGFDSGNTIYF	TGCGCCAGCAGCTTAAGGACAGGTTTCGACTCTGGAAACACCATATATTTT
17	NA	TRBJ2-7	TRBV5-6	NA	CASSLSFDRLSSYEQYF	TGTGCCAGCAGCTTGTCGTTTGACAGGCTCAGCTCCTACGAGCAGTACTTC
16	TRBD1	TRBJ2-2	TRBV7-2	NA	CASSIRQGGNTGELFF	TGTGCCAGCAGCATCAGACAGGGTGGGAACACCGGGGAGCTGTTTTTT
13	NA	TRBJ1-2	TRBV25-1	NA	CASRADGNYGYTF	TGTGCCAGCAGGGCAGACGGGAACTATGGCTACACCTTC
21	NA	TRBJ2-6	TRBV21-1	once	CASSKYSTRQGGFTGANVLTF	TGTGCCAGCAGCAAATACTCCACTCGACAGGGCGGTTTCACTGGGGCCAACGTCCTGACTTTC